This T cell receptor (beta chain) was sequenced in a study of shared clonotypes between healthy human individuals (dated by TCRdb to 2019 to 2021). Turning to the overall study: The cohort comprised two women and a few men aged 18 to 49 years. To estimate repertoire size and how much clonotypes are shared between individuals, the study performed deep sequencing of blood TCR repertoires from a handful of healthy adults. Libraries were prepared and TCR repertoires were sequenced by different laboratories using diverse techniques, in order to increase sequencing depth and limit assay-specific biases. Leukapheresis yielded between about 0.85 and 9.5 billion PBMCs per donor. The investigation overall reported the following: Pairwise subsampling led to the expectation that sequencing depth would affect the degree of clonotype sharing among donors. Sampling was restricted to blood, and TCR repertoires in tissues likely differ from the TCR repertoires found in blood. The genetic and exposure-history diversity represented was limited by the small number of donors.

The CDR3 covers 15 residues, taking in both the cysteine and the phenylalanine. CDR3 DNA only is kept here, 45 bases in frame from base 1. Trimming takes 1 base from V and 1 base from J, and the germline ends sit 10 bases apart. Taken from the germline V gene, the CDR1 and CDR2 loops are SGHVS and FQNEAQ. TCR CDR3 regions were amplified from genomic DNA by multiplex PCR using the deep immunoSEQ assay. Extracted genomic DNA from each cell subset was distributed evenly across all wells of several immunoSEQ 96-well plates, and each plate was treated as a replicate. For unsorted PBMC, approximately 300 ng of genomic DNA, equivalent to about 30,000 T cell genomes, went into each replicate PCR. Unsorted PBMC genomic DNA was sequenced across ten immunoSEQ deep assay plates. The purified libraries were quantified using a Qubit 3.0 fluorometer, sized with a Bioanalyzer 2100, and then quantified again using the KAPA Library Quantification kit. Every immunoSEQ 96-well plate was sequenced on a dedicated single-read 150-cycle Illumina NextSeq 550 flow cell. Per the source publication's procedure: Because only junctional sequences without quality scores were contained in the immunoSEQ output, filtering matching that applied to full-length reads could not be performed. To assign V/J genes and CDR3, sequences were annotated using PyIR, a Python wrapper for IgBLAST v1.9, with IMGT germline references. Reads were filtered out if the reads had weak V/J assignments (E-value above 1e-6), no CDR3, stop codons, out-of-frame junctions, or ambiguous translated residues. V3J clonotypes were defined by identical inferred V gene, J gene, and CDR3 amino acid sequence. Percentage overlap between repertoires was computed as shared unique clonotypes divided by the size of the smaller repertoire. Repertoire richness was assessed with RTK rarefaction, the Chao1 estimator, and Recon v2.1 estimates of unobserved clonotypes. TCRdb retrieved this table from immuneACCESS and kept in-frame rearrangements only. Not all clones are present; in checked studies, unresolved V genes account for under half, and no reason is known for the remainder. That table is the source of V, J and clone size, and D and trimming were worked out from the DNA. The sample includes about 480,000 clones, with 75% to 85% observed a single time. The biggest ten clones account for 13% of the sample.

The donors were healthy, HIV-negative adults with no recently reported acute infections or vaccinations. Only Caucasian adults living in Nashville, Tennessee, USA were represented among the donors. For unsorted samples, tens of millions of PBMCs were counted, and genomic DNA was extracted using the QIAamp DNA Blood Mini kit. Blood was obtained by leukapheresis, after which PBMCs were separated by Ficoll-Histopaque density gradient centrifugation and cryopreserved in liquid nitrogen vapor phase. With regard to this clone: Its binding antigen is unknown. No per-base quality is available; no much larger clone lies one base away.

This TCR was recovered from a woman aged 40 to 55 in good health. Some clones in this sample may be carry-over from other donors' samples. Material: PBMCs. The chain links TRBV7-8 with TRBJ1-1, and perhaps TRBD1 as D gene, on 6 matching bases. The CDR3 protein: CASSLERTANTEAFF. The DNA sequence is given as TGTGCCAGCAGCTTAGAGCGGACAGCGAACACTGAAGCTTTCTTT.